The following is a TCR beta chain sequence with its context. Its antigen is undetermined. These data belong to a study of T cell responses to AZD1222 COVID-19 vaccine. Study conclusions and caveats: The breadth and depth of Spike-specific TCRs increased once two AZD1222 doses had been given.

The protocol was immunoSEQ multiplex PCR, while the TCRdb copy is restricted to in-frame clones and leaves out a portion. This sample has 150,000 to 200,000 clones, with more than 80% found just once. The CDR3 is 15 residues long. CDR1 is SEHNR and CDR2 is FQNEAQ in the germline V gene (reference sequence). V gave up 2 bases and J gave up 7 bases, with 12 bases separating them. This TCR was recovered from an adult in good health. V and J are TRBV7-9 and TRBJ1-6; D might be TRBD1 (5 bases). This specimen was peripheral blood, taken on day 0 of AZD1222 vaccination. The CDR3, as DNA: TGTGCCAGCAGCTTACGGGGACGAGACAATTCACCCCTCCACTTT. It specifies CASSLRGRDNSPLHF.